This TCR beta chain was documented in a study of cytomegalovirus exposure and HLA in healthy donors. Study-level information: Unique TCRs from HLA-typed donors, approximately 80 million of them, were held in an early data release.

A word on this clone: Its specificity is not known.

The CDR3 has 15 residues. The V end was cut by 1 base, the J end by 1 base, with 11 bases between. CDR1 is SGHNT and CDR2 is YYREEE in the germline V gene (reference sequence). With 60 Vbeta and 13 Jbeta primers, the PCR was carried out. Some clones are missing from TCRdb's copy, which holds only in-frame ones; the method was immunoSEQ multiplex PCR. The sample lists under 250,000 clones, over 75% occurring once. Study results and limitations: Only CMV serostatus was available as immune exposure information.

The sequencing sample was made of PBMCs. The chain employs TRBV5-4 and TRBJ1-1, with D uncertain. The TCR comes from a human donor in good health. This CDR3 reads CASSLILGRNTEAFF. The CDR3 DNA is TGTGCCAGCAGCTTGATTCTGGGGAGGAACACTGAAGCTTTCTTT.